The rows below give T cell receptor beta chains drawn from one sample of a study of response to subunit inactivated influenza vaccine. TCRdb fed the RT-PCR reads into MiXCR, producing one record per CDR3 protein. Here the sample spans about 570,000 distinct CDR3 sequences, approximately 10% being singletons. The sample was also linked to a second study, of T cells expressing NK-cell markers.

This sample comprised PBMCs from blood, obtained on the day of vaccination. Receptor source: a middle-aged man who received an inactivated influenza vaccine. The CDR3 runs from the conserved cysteine through the conserved F or W. The order of the fields is D gene, V gene, J gene, CDR3 length, clone size, CDR3 protein, CDR3 DNA. A D gene is named only where the DNA matches it firmly. Clone size is stated in some rows and not others, as once, few, many or a class when expanded.

>NA|TRBV12-3/TRBV12-4|TRBJ2-7|13|few
CASSTQGAYEQYF
TGTGCCAGCAGTACCCAAGGGGCCTACGAGCAGTACTTC
>NA|TRBV5-1|TRBJ2-1|16|few
CASSSSDATYDNEQFF
TGCGCCAGCAGCTCTTCGGACGCCACTTATGACAATGAGCAGTTCTTC
>NA|TRBV12-3/TRBV12-4|TRBJ2-2|14|many
CASKRTKNTGELFF
TGTGCCAGCAAGCGGACTAAGAACACCGGGGAGCTGTTTTTT
>NA|TRBV15|TRBJ2-7|14|NA
CATSRGLLPAEQYF
TGTGCCACCAGCAGAGGACTTCTACCGGCCGAGCAGTACTTC
>TRBD2|TRBV27|TRBJ2-1|18|few
CASSPTTGLAGVYNEQFF
TGTGCCAGCAGTCCTACGACTGGACTAGCGGGGGTTTACAATGAGCAGTTCTTC
>NA|TRBV28|TRBJ1-1|14|few
CATIEKTAGEQAFF
TGTGCCACCATCGAGAAAACGGCAGGGGAGCAAGCTTTCTTT
>NA|TRBV2|TRBJ2-4|13|few
CASSGVGKNIQYF
TGTGCCAGCAGTGGCGTCGGCAAAAACATTCAGTACTTC
>TRBD2|TRBV11-2|TRBJ2-1|17|few
CASSPNPGLAAYNEQFF
TGTGCCAGCAGCCCTAACCCCGGACTAGCGGCGTACAATGAGCAGTTCTTC
>NA|TRBV9|TRBJ1-5|15|few
CASSVGPEGNQPQHF
TGTGCCAGCAGCGTAGGACCAGAGGGCAATCAGCCCCAGCATTTT
>NA|TRBV12-3/TRBV12-4|TRBJ1-6|11|many
CASSSPGTLHF
TGTGCCAGCAGCTCCCCCGGGACCCTCCACTTT
>NA|TRBV24-1|TRBJ2-6|17|NA
CATSEGKFHSGANVLTF
TGTGCCACCAGTGAGGGGAAGTTTCACTCTGGGGCCAACGTCCTGACTTTC
>TRBD2|TRBV5-1|TRBJ2-7|16|NA
CASSLVGGGLSYEQYF
TGCGCCAGCAGCTTGGTTGGGGGGGGTCTCTCCTACGAGCAGTACTTC
>TRBD1|TRBV5-1|TRBJ2-3|14|NA
CASSSGGPTDTQYF
TGCGCCAGCAGTTCAGGGGGCCCCACAGATACGCAGTATTTT
>NA|TRBV12-3/TRBV12-4|TRBJ1-5|17|NA
CASSESDRTWSNQPQHF
TGTGCCAGCAGCGAATCCGACAGGACCTGGAGCAATCAGCCCCAGCATTTT
>TRBD2|TRBV15|TRBJ2-1|17|NA
CATSSTGLAGEEYEQFF
TGTGCCACCAGCAGTACGGGACTAGCGGGAGAGGAATATGAGCAGTTCTTC
>NA|TRBV7-2|TRBJ2-7|15|few
CASSPNGGTSYEQYF
TGTGCCAGCAGCCCCAACGGGGGAACCTCCTACGAGCAGTACTTC
>NA|TRBV11-3|TRBJ2-5|13|NA
CASSFSLKETQYF
TGTGCCAGCAGCTTCTCACTAAAAGAGACCCAGTACTTC
>TRBD2|TRBV7-2|TRBJ2-7|16|many
CASSLALAGTSYEQYF
TGTGCCAGCAGCTTAGCGCTAGCGGGGACCTCCTACGAGCAGTACTTC
>NA|TRBV15|TRBJ2-2|12|NA
CATSTRRGELFF
TGTGCCACCAGCACACGACGCGGGGAGCTGTTTTTT
>NA|TRBV5-6|TRBJ2-4|16|few
CASSLGTDVAKNIQYF
TGTGCCAGCAGCTTGGGCACGGACGTAGCCAAAAACATTCAGTACTTC
>TRBD1|TRBV28|TRBJ2-3|17|few
CASSPQTPGQGGNTQYF
TGTGCCAGCAGTCCTCAAACCCCGGGACAGGGGGGGAATACGCAGTATTTT
>NA|TRBV7-8|TRBJ2-7|16|few
CASSLEPPSSSYEQYF
TGTGCCAGCAGCTTAGAACCACCTTCCAGCTCCTACGAGCAGTACTTC
>NA|TRBV7-9|TRBJ1-4|15|few
CASSRTEPEGEKLFF
TGTGCCAGCAGCCGGACCGAGCCGGAAGGCGAAAAACTGTTTTTT
>NA|TRBV10-2|TRBJ1-1|13|NA
CASRRGPGTEAFF
TGCGCCAGCAGGAGAGGACCGGGCACTGAAGCTTTCTTT
>NA|TRBV7-9|TRBJ2-1|15|few
CASSLGVGLWDEQFF
TGTGCCAGCAGCTTAGGAGTGGGGCTATGGGATGAGCAGTTCTTC
>NA|TRBV12-3/TRBV12-4|TRBJ1-5|15|few
CASRKTAAPNQPQHF
TGTGCCAGCAGAAAGACGGCGGCCCCCAATCAGCCCCAGCATTTT
>NA|TRBV28|TRBJ2-7|14|NA
CASSPVGGPYEQYF
TGTGCCAGCAGCCCCGTGGGGGGTCCTTACGAGCAGTACTTC